A selection of T cell receptor beta chains follows, all from one sample in a study of breast tumors, draining lymph nodes, adjacent tissues. In TCRdb, the multiplex PCR reads were re-called with MiXCR into one record per CDR3 protein. The table has 150,000 to 200,000 distinct CDR3 sequences, roughly a third seen once. Input material: axillary lymph node tissue. Receptors originate from a female donor with breast cancer. Some clones in this sample may be carry-over from other donors' samples. Both conserved end residues are part of each CDR3. Fields, in order: clone size, J gene, V gene, D gene, CDR3 DNA, CDR3 protein. A D gene is named only where the DNA matches it firmly. Size is stated for part of the rows, as once, few or many counts, or as a class when the clone is expanded.

size: -; J: TRBJ1-4; V: TRBV5-1; D: TRBD1; DNA: TGCGCCAGCAGCTTGTTTGGACAGGCGATTAATGAAAAACTGTTTTTT; CDR3: CASSLFGQAINEKLFF
size: many; J: TRBJ2-7; V: TRBV7-2; D: TRBD2; DNA: TGTGCCAGCAGCCCTTTAGCGGGAGTGTCCTACGAGCAGTACTTC; CDR3: CASSPLAGVSYEQYF
size: many; J: TRBJ1-2; V: TRBV29-1; D: TRBD1; DNA: TGCAGCGTTGAGGGGACAGGGAATGGCTACACCTTC; CDR3: CSVEGTGNGYTF
size: many; J: TRBJ2-2; V: TRBV9; D: -; DNA: TGTGCCAGCAGCCCCAAGGGTGACACCGGGGAGCTGTTTTTT; CDR3: CASSPKGDTGELFF
size: -; J: TRBJ2-1; V: TRBV7-2; D: TRBD1; DNA: TGTGCCAGTGGACAGGGGTGGAATGAGCAGTTCTTC; CDR3: CASGQGWNEQFF
size: many; J: TRBJ2-5; V: TRBV10-3; D: TRBD1; DNA: TGTGCCATCAGTGACCCAGCCCGACAGGGTCCACAAGAGACCCAGTACTTC; CDR3: CAISDPARQGPQETQYF
size: -; J: TRBJ2-3; V: TRBV19; D: TRBD2; DNA: TGTGCCAGTACTAGCGGGGGGAACACAGATACGCAGTATTTT; CDR3: CASTSGGNTDTQYF
size: many; J: TRBJ2-5; V: TRBV6-1; D: -; DNA: TGTGCCATTGCCAGGGGACAAGAGACCCAGTACTTC; CDR3: CAIARGQETQYF
size: many; J: TRBJ2-5; V: TRBV9; D: -; DNA: TGTGCCAGCAGCGTCAGAGACAGGCTACAAGAGACCCAGTACTTC; CDR3: CASSVRDRLQETQYF
size: -; J: TRBJ2-1; V: TRBV29-1; D: -; DNA: TGCAGCAGTATGTCGGGACTTATCTCGAATGAGCAGTTCTTC; CDR3: CSSMSGLISNEQFF
size: -; J: TRBJ1-4; V: TRBV20-1; D: -; DNA: TGCAGTGCTTCCTGGGCGTCCTATGAAAAACTGTTTTTT; CDR3: CSASWASYEKLFF
size: many; J: TRBJ2-7; V: TRBV7-6; D: -; DNA: TGTGCCAGCAGCTTAGACAGGATTAACTACGAGCAGTACTTC; CDR3: CASSLDRINYEQYF
size: many; J: TRBJ2-1; V: TRBV13; D: TRBD2; DNA: TGTGCCAGCAGCTTGAGCGGGGGGGCCTCCTACAATGAGCAGTTCTTC; CDR3: CASSLSGGASYNEQFF
size: few; J: TRBJ2-6; V: TRBV20-1; D: -; DNA: TGCAGTGCTAGAGACAGGGCTGGGGCCACCGTCCTGACTTTC; CDR3: CSARDRAGATVLTF
size: many; J: TRBJ2-3; V: TRBV6-4; D: -; DNA: TGTGCCAGCAGTATGACACCTTCTAGCACAGATACGCAGTATTTT; CDR3: CASSMTPSSTDTQYF
size: few; J: TRBJ2-4; V: TRBV15; D: -; DNA: TGTACCACCAGCAGATTAACTGGTATTCAGTACTTC; CDR3: CTTSRLTGIQYF
size: many; J: TRBJ1-2; V: TRBV5-6; D: -; DNA: TGTGCCAGCAGCTTGGTGGGCAGGGTAATTTTCCAGCCTGGCTACACCTTC; CDR3: CASSLVGRVIFQPGYTF
size: once; J: TRBJ1-4; V: TRBV11-2; D: TRBD1; DNA: TGTGCCAGCAGTAGAACAGGGGGCGTCAATGAAAAACTGTTTTTT; CDR3: CASSRTGGVNEKLFF
size: -; J: TRBJ2-5; V: TRBV9; D: -; DNA: TGTGCCAGCAGCGACGCGGCTCGACAGACCCAGTACTTC; CDR3: CASSDAARQTQYF
size: many; J: TRBJ2-1; V: TRBV6-1; D: TRBD1; DNA: TGTGCCAGCAGTGAGCAGAGGACAGGCCGCTACAATGAGCAGTTCTTC; CDR3: CASSEQRTGRYNEQFF
size: -; J: TRBJ2-7; V: TRBV20-1; D: TRBD1; DNA: TGCAGTGCCAGTAGTATCCGGGACAGGGGCTACGAGCAGTACTTC; CDR3: CSASSIRDRGYEQYF